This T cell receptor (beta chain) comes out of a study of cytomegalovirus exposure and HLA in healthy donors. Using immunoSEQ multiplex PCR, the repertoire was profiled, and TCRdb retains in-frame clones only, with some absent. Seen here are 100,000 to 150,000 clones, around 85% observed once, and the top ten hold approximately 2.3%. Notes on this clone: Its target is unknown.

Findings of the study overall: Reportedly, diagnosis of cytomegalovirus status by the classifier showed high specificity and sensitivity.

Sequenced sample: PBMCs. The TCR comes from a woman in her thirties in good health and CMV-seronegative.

DNA of the CDR3: TGTGCCAGCAGTTCCGGGACAGGTGGTATTCTCTATGGCTACACCTTC. Protein: CASSSGTGGILYGYTF. The chain combines TRBV27 with TRBJ1-2; 8 positions match TRBD1. Trimming cost V 4 bases and J 4 bases; bases outside gene matches: 11. The CDR3 spans 16 residues. The V gene's germline CDR1 is MNHEY and CDR2 SMNVEV (reference sequence).